Shown below are 8 T cell receptor beta chains from a single sample sequenced in a study of blood T cell repertoires in COVID-19. Assay: immunoSEQ multiplex PCR; the TCRdb copy retains only in-frame clones and omits some. The sample contains around 320,000 clones, under 90% of which appear only once. Input material: PBMCs or T cells enriched from blood (not recorded which). The source is a woman between 50 and 59 years old who had been exposed to COVID-19.

The J gene is TRBJ1-5, the V gene TRBV18, with 7 bases matching TRBD1. This CDR3 spans 14 amino acids. Unmatched junction bases numbered 4, after V lost 5 bases and J lost 3 bases. Germline V gene data show CDR1 as KGHSH and CDR2 as LQKENI. This chain's CDR3 is CASSRDSNNQPQHF. CDR3 DNA: TGTGCCAGCTCAAGGGACAGCAACAATCAGCCCCAGCATTTT. Using reference TRBV18 and TRBJ1-5 for the parts outside the CDR3, the full variable domain is NAGVMQNPRHLVRRRGQEARLRCSPMKGHSHVYWYRQLPEEGLKFMVYLQKENIIDESGMPKERFSAEFPKEGPSILRIQQVVRGDSAAYFCASSRDSNNQPQHFGDGTRLSIL.

The V gene is TRBV5-1, the J gene TRBJ2-1; D is unresolved. V was cut by 3 bases and J by 2 bases, with 12 bases left in between. The CDR3 covers 15 residues. Germline CDR1 SGHRS, CDR2 YFSETQ. Here the CDR3 reads CASSYLDRAYNEQFF. CDR3 bases: TGCGCCAGCAGCTACCTTGACCGGGCCTACAATGAGCAGTTCTTC.

The rearrangement uses TRBV27 and TRBJ2-7; D not certain. Germline V lookup: CDR1 MNHEY, CDR2 SMNVEV (reference sequence). This CDR3 is 13 amino acids long. The V end was cut by 4 bases, the J end by 3 bases, with 10 bases between. The DNA of the CDR3 is TGTGCCAGCAGTTCAATGATTAGCTACGAGCAGTACTTC. Protein sequence: CASSSMISYEQYF.

The chain combines TRBV18 with TRBJ2-4, with 8 bases identical to TRBD1. The length of the CDR3 is 15 residues. The trim removed 1 base at V and 5 bases at J, leaving 4 bases unmatched. Germline V gene data show CDR1 as KGHSH and CDR2 as LQKENI. In nucleotides, the CDR3 is TGTGCCAGCTCACCACTGGCAGGGGGCCAAAACATTCAGTACTTC. Protein product: CASSPLAGGQNIQYF.

The rearrangement joins TRBV28 to TRBJ1-2; 10 nucleotides match TRBD1. The CDR3 is 17 amino acids. Germline CDR1 is MDHEN and CDR2 is SYDVKM. V was pared by 2 bases and J by 3 bases, with 9 bases of the junction left unmatched. The CDR3 DNA sequence: TGTGCCAGCAGTTTACTGGGACAGGGGCGCCCCGACTATGGCTACACCTTC. It encodes CASSLLGQGRPDYGYTF.

The CDR3 loop is CASRRGTVGNQPQHF. CDR3 nucleotides: TGTGCCAGCAGACGAGGGACAGTGGGCAATCAGCCCCAGCATTTT. This chain links TRBV28 with TRBJ1-5, with 7 bases aligning to TRBD1. CDR1 and CDR2 from the germline V gene are MDHEN and SYDVKM. The CDR3 runs 15 residues. The V gene end was trimmed by 6 bases and the J gene end by 2 bases; junction bases not matched to a gene: 7.

The rearrangement joins TRBV12-5 to TRBJ2-7; weak D call: TRBD1 (6 bases). Trimming stripped 7 bases from V and 0 bases from J, with 19 bases between. Germline-derived CDR1 and CDR2 are LGHNT and FRNRAP. The CDR3 consists of 16 residues. CDR3 coding DNA: TGTGCTAGTGCCGCGGTACTAGGACAGAGCTCCTACGAGCAGTACTTC. It is translated as CASAAVLGQSSYEQYF.

This clone turned up a few times. V gene TRBV28 combines with J gene TRBJ2-7, with 8 bases identical to TRBD2. Trimming took 5 bases from V and 4 from J; bases not matched to a gene: 7. The germline V gene has CDR1 MDHEN and CDR2 SYDVKM. The CDR3 is made up of 14 amino acids. The CDR3 DNA is TGTGCCAGCAGTCCCGGGGGGGGTGCGTACGAGCAGTACTTC. Protein sequence: CASSPGGGAYEQYF.